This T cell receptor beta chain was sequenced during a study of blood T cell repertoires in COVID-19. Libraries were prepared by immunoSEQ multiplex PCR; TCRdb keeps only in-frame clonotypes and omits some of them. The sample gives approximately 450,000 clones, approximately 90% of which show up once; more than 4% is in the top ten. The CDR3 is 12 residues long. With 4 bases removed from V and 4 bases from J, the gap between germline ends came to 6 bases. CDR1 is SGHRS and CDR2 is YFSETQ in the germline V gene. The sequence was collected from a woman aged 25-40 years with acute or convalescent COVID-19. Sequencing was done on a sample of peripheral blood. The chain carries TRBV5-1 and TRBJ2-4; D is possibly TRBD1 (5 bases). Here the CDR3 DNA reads TGCGCCAGCAGCGACAGAAAAAACATTCAGTACTTC. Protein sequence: CASSDRKNIQYF.